This entry lists 18 T cell receptor beta chains sequenced from one sample in a study of blood T cell repertoires in COVID-19. Libraries were prepared by immunoSEQ multiplex PCR; TCRdb keeps only in-frame clonotypes and omits some of them. The sample carries 180,000 or so clones, approximately 80% recorded once. Sequenced sample: peripheral blood. Receptors were obtained from a man aged 50 to 60 who had recovered from COVID-19.

The rearrangement joins TRBV4-2 to TRBJ2-1, with D maybe TRBD2 (5 bases). CDR3 length: 16 amino acids. V was clipped by 0 bases and J by 9 bases, with 18 bases between them. The germline CDR1 and CDR2 sequences are LGHNA and YNFKEQ. The CDR3 sequence is CASSQDSALTAGEQFF. The DNA of the CDR3 is TGTGCCAGCAGCCAAGATTCAGCCCTTACCGCGGGTGAGCAGTTCTTC.

This chain uses TRBV5-1 with TRBJ2-2, with 8 bases identical to TRBD2. Germline V gene sequence: CDR1 SGHRS, CDR2 YFSETQ. Trimming at V came to 5 bases and at J to 6 bases, leaving 9 bases not matched to a gene. The CDR3 contains 15 residues. The CDR3 region has the DNA TGCGCCAGCAGTCAGACCGGGACTAGTCCCGGGGAGCTGTTTTTT. Protein product: CASSQTGTSPGELFF.

The V and J genes are TRBV6-4 and TRBJ2-7, with 11 bases identical to TRBD2. This CDR3 has 13 residues. V trimming: 4 bases; J trimming: 5 bases; junction bases outside the gene matches: 1. Looked up from germline, CDR1 is MRHNA and CDR2 is SNTAGT. In nucleotides, the CDR3 is TGTGCCAGCAGTGCACTAGCGGGAGACGAGCAGTACTTC. Translated, it gives CASSALAGDEQYF.

The genes are TRBV7-8 and TRBJ1-2, with 8 bases fitting TRBD1. The CDR3 is 15 residues long. The germline gives CDR1 SGHVS, CDR2 FQNEAQ. The V segment lost 2 bases and the J segment 5 bases; nucleotides outside the gene matches: 7. In DNA form, the CDR3 reads TGTGCCAGCAGCTTAAGTTATGGACAGGGATATGGCTACACCTTC. Translating it yields CASSLSYGQGYGYTF.

The V call is TRBV2, the J call TRBJ1-1, with 7 bases lining up with TRBD1. Losses at the gene ends were 5 bases for V and 5 bases for J; bases not matched to a gene: 8. The CDR3 length is 14 residues. Germline CDR1 reads SNHLY; CDR2 reads FYNNEI. In DNA form, the CDR3 reads TGTGCCAGCAGTTTGCGACAGGGTCGAACTGAAGCTTTCTTT. The encoded protein is CASSLRQGRTEAFF.

The CDR3 DNA reads TGTGCCAGCAGCCCGCAGGGGAAGGTGAACACTGAAGCTTTCTTT. Its protein product is CASSPQGKVNTEAFF. The rearrangement uses TRBV7-3 and TRBJ1-1, with D possibly TRBD1 on 6 matching bases. The CDR3 length is 15 residues. Germline V lookup: CDR1 SGHTA, CDR2 FQGTGA. V shed 5 bases and J shed 0 bases, with 13 bases lying between them.

The V and J genes are TRBV5-5 and TRBJ2-5; maybe TRBD1 (8 bases). V was trimmed by 4 bases and J by 9 bases, leaving 25 bases between them. The CDR3 is made up of 16 amino acids. Germline V gene data show CDR1 as SGHKS and CDR2 as YYEKEE (reference sequence). Here the CDR3 reads CASSAQGVGGVSAQYF. In nucleotides, the CDR3 is TGTGCCAGCAGCGCACAGGGGGTGGGGGGGGTATCGGCCCAGTACTTC.

The genes are TRBV14 and TRBJ2-5, with 7 bases that match TRBD1. This CDR3 has 14 residues. Per the germline V gene, CDR1 is SGHDN and CDR2 is FVKESK. V shed 1 base, J shed 5 bases, and the junction held 4 bases outside the gene matches. The CDR3 protein is CASSQVLGGETQYF. The CDR3 DNA reads as TGTGCCAGCAGCCAAGTTTTAGGGGGCGAGACCCAGTACTTC.

The chain links TRBV6-5 to TRBJ2-7; no clear D gene. The V end was cut by 3 bases, the J end by 5 bases, with 5 bases between. The germline CDR1 and CDR2 sequences are MNHEY and SVGAGI. This CDR3 comprises 11 residues. The CDR3 DNA is TGTGCCAGCAGTTATTCAAACGAGCAGTACTTC. The encoded protein is CASSYSNEQYF.

This chain joins TRBV11-1 and TRBJ2-5; unclear D gene. From germline, CDR1 is SGHAT and CDR2 FQDESV (reference sequence). This CDR3 has 13 amino acids. With 5 bases removed from V and 2 bases from J, the gap between germline ends came to 9 bases. The CDR3 loop is CASSTEVQETQYF. The CDR3 DNA follows: TGTGCCAGCAGCACAGAAGTTCAAGAGACCCAGTACTTC.

The rearrangement joins TRBV12-3 or TRBV12-4 to TRBJ1-1; D call uncertain. The CDR3 has 13 amino acids. V was clipped by 7 bases and J by 0 bases, with 9 bases between them. In DNA form, the CDR3 reads TGTGCCAGCACCGTCCACATGAACACTGAAGCTTTCTTT. It encodes CASTVHMNTEAFF.

The chain couples TRBV18 to TRBJ1-5; a possible D gene is TRBD1 (6 bases). Germline CDR1 reads KGHSH; CDR2 reads LQKENI. Trimming cost V 5 bases and J 5 bases, with 19 bases left between them. The CDR3 length is 16 residues. This chain's CDR3 is CASSVHRDLTHQPQHF. In DNA form, the CDR3 reads TGTGCCAGCTCAGTCCACAGGGACCTTACCCATCAGCCCCAGCATTTT. Supplemented by reference TRBV18 and TRBJ1-5, the full variable domain reads NAGVMQNPRHLVRRRGQEARLRCSPMKGHSHVYWYRQLPEEGLKFMVYLQKENIIDESGMPKERFSAEFPKEGPSILRIQQVVRGDSAAYFCASSVHRDLTHQPQHFGDGTRLSIL.

The rearrangement uses TRBV7-3 and TRBJ2-3; 11 positions match TRBD1. In germline, CDR1 is SGHTA, CDR2 FQGTGA. The J segment lost 3 bases and the V segment lost 3 bases, leaving 2 bases of the junction unmatched. CDR3 length: 15 residues. CDR3 sequence (DNA): TGTGCCAGCAGCTTGGACAGGGGGCTGACAGATACGCAGTATTTT. Translation gives CASSLDRGLTDTQYF.

J is TRBJ2-7 and V is TRBV11-2; 8 bases line up with TRBD1. The J segment lost 1 base and the V segment lost 7 bases, leaving 6 bases of the junction unmatched. In germline, CDR1 is SGHAT, CDR2 FQNNGV. The CDR3 contains 14 residues. The CDR3 region is CASNRGVQSYEQYF. Written as DNA, the CDR3 is TGTGCCAGCAACAGGGGGGTTCAGTCCTACGAGCAGTACTTC.

The chain employs TRBV21-1 and TRBJ1-3; the D call TRBD1 from the table was never checked on the DNA. TRBV21-1 is a pseudogene segment. There are 18 residues in the CDR3. The CDR3 nucleotides read TGTGCCAGCAGCAACCTAGGGGCGGACCCCCTTTTTTTGAACACCATATATTTT. Translation gives CASSNLGADPLFLNTIYF.

In its sample, this clone was seen a few times. The V and J genes are TRBV27 and TRBJ1-6, with 8 bases aligning to TRBD1. The CDR3 length is 15 residues. The trim removed 6 bases at V and 5 bases at J, leaving 6 bases unmatched. CDR1 is MNHEY, CDR2 SMNVEV, per germline (reference sequence). As DNA, the CDR3 is TGTGCCAGCAGGGTGTACAGGGGGGATAATTCACCCCTCCACTTT. This codes for CASRVYRGDNSPLHF.

The rearrangement links TRBV30 to TRBJ1-2, with TRBD1 matching over 9 bases. The CDR3 spans 16 residues. Germline lookup yields CDR1 GTSNPN and CDR2 SVGIG (reference sequence). V dropped 3 bases and J dropped 0; count of bases not matched to a gene: 8. This chain's CDR3 is CAWSPGTGRPNYGYTF. The CDR3 bases are TGTGCCTGGAGCCCCGGGACAGGGAGACCTAACTATGGCTACACCTTC.

A few counts support this clone. This chain uses TRBV5-1 with TRBJ2-1, with D perhaps TRBD2 (6 bases). Germline V lookup: CDR1 SGHRS, CDR2 YFSETQ. Trimming cost V 1 base and J 4 bases, with 15 bases left between them. There are 16 residues in the CDR3. The CDR3 nucleotides read TGCGCCAGCAGCTTGTTTGGCGGGGCCTCATACAATGAGCAGTTCTTC. As protein: CASSLFGGASYNEQFF. Using reference TRBV5-1 and TRBJ2-1 for the parts outside the CDR3, the full variable domain is KAGVTQTPRYLIKTRGQQVTLSCSPISGHRSVSWYQQTPGQGLQFLFEYFSETQRNKGNFPGRFSGRQFSNSRSEMNVSTLELGDSALYLCASSLFGGASYNEQFFGPGTRLTVL.